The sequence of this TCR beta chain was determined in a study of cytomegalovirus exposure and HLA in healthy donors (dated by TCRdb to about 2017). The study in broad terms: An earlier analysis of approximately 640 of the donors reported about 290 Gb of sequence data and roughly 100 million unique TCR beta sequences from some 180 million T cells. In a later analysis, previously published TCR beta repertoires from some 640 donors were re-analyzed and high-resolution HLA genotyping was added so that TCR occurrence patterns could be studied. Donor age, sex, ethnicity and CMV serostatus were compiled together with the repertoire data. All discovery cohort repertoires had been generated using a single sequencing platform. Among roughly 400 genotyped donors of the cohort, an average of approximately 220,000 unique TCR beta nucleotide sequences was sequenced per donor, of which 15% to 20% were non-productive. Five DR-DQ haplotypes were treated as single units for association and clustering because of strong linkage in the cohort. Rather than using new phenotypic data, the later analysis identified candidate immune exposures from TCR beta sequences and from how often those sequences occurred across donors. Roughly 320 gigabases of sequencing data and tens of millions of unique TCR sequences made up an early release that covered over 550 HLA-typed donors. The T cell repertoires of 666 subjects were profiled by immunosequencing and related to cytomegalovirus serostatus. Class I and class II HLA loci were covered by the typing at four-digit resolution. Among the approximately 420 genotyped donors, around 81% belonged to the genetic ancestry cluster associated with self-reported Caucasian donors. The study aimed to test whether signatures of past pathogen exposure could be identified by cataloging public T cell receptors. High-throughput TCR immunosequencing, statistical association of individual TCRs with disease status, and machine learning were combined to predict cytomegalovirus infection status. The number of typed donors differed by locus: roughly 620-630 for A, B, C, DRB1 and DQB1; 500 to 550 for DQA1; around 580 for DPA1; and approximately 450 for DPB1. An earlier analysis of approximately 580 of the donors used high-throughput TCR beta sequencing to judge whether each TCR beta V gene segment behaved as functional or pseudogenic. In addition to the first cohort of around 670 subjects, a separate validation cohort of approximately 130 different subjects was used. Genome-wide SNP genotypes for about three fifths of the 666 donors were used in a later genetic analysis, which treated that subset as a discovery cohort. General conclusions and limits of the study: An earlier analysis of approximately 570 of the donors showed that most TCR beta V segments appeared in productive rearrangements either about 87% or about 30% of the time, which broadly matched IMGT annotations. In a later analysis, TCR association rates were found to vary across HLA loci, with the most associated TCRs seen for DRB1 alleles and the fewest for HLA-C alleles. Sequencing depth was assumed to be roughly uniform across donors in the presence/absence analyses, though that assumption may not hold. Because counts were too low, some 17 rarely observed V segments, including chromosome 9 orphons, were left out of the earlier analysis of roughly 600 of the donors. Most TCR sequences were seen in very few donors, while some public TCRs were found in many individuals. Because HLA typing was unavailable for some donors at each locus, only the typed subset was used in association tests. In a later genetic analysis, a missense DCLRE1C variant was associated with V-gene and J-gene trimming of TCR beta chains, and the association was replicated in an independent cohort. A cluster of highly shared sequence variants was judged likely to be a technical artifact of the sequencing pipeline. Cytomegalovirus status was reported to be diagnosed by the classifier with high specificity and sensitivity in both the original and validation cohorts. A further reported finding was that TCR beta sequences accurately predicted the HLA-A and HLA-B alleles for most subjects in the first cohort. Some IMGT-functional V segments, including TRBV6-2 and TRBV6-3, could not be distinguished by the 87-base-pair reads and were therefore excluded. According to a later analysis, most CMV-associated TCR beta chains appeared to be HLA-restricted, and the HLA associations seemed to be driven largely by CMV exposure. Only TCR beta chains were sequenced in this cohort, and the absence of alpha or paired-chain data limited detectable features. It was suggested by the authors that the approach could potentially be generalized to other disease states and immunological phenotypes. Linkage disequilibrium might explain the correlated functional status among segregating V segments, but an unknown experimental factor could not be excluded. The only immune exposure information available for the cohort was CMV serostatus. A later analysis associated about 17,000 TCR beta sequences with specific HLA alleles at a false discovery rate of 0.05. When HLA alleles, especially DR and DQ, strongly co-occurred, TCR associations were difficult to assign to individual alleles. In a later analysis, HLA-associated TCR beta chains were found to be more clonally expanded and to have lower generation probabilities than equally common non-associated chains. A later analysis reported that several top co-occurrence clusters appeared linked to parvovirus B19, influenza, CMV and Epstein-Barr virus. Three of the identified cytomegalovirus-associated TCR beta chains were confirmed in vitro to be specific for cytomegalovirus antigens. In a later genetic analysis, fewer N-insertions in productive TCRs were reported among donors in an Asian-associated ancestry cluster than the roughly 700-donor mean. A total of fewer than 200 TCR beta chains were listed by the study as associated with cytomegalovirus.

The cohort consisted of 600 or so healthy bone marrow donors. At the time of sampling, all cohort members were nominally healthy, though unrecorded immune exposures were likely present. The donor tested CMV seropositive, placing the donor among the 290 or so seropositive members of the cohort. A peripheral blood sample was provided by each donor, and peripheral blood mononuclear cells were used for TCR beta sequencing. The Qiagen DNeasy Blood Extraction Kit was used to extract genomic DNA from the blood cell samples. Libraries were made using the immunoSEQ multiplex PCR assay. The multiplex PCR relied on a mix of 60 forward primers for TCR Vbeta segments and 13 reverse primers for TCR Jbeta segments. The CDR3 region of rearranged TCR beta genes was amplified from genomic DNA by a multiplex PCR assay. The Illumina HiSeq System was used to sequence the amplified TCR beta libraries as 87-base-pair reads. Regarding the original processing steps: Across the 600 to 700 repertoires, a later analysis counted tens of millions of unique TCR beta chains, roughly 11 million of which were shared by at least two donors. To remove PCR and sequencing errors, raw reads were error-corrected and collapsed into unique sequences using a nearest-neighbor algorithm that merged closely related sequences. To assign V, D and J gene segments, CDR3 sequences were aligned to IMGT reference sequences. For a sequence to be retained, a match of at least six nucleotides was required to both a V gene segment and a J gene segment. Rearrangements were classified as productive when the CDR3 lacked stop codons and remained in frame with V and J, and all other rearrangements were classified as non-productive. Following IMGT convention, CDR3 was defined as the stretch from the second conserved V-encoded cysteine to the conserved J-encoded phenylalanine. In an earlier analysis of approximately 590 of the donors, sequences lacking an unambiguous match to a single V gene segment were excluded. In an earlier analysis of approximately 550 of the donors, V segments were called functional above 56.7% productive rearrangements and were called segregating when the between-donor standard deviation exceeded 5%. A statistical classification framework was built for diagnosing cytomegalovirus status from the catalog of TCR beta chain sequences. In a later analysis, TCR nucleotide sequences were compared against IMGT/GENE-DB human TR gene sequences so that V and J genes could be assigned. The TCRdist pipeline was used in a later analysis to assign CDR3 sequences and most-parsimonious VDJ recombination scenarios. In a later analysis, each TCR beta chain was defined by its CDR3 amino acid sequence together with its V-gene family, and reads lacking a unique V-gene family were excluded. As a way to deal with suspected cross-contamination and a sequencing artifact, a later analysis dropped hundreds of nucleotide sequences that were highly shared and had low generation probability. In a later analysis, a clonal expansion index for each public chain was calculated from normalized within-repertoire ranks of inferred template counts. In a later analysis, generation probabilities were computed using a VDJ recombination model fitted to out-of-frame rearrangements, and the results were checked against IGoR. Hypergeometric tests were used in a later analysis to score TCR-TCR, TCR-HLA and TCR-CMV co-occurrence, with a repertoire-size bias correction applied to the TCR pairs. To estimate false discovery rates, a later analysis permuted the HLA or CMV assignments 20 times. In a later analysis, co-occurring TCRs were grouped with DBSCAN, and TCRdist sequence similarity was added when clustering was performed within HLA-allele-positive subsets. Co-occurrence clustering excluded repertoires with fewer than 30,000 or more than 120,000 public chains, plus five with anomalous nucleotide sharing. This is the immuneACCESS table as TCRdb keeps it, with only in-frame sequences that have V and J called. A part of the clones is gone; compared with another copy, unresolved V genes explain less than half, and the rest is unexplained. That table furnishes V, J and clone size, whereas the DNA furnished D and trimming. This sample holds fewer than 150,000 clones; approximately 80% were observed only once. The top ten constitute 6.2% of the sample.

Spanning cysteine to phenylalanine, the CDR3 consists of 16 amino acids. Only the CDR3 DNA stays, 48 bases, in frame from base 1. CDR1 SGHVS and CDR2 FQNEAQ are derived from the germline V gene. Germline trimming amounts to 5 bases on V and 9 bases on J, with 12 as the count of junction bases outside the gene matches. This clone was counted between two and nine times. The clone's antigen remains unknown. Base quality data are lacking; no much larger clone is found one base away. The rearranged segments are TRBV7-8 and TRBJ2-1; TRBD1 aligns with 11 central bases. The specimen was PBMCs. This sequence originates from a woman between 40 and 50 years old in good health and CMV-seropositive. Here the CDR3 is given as CASSQAIGTGGSEQFF. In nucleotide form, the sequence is TGTGCCAGCAGCCAGGCGATAGGGACAGGGGGGAGTGAGCAGTTCTTC.